These T cell receptor beta chains were read from a single sample in a study of blood T cell repertoires in COVID-19. The method was immunoSEQ multiplex PCR; TCRdb's version includes in-frame clones alone and lacks a portion of them. The sample has tens of thousands of clones; around four fifths are singletons. Sequencing input: peripheral blood. The origin of the receptors is a man over 45 with active COVID-19. CDR3s include the opening cysteine and the closing phenylalanine or tryptophan.

CDR3aa	v_gene
CASSRGGTGETEAFF	TRBV7-9
CASSEQGTRTDTQYF	TRBV2
CASSIPTGSGNTIYF	TRBV19
CASSLTSGRVQETQYF	TRBV11-3
CASSPRTSGGLSADTQYF	TRBV7-2
CASSLEGSGTYEQYF	TRBV5-1
CASYASGNTIYF	TRBV28
CASTVTGRSGNTIYF	TRBV7-9
CASSLRGIYNEQFF	TRBV7-8
CASSKYQASNTEAFF	TRBV5-1
CASSPRSGIKTDTQYF	TRBV3-1/TRBV3-2
CSVRQGGREQYF	TRBV29-1
CASSPPGIQYF	TRBV7-8
CASSSYSGYNEQFF	TRBV4-1